This T cell receptor (beta chain) was profiled in a study of shared clonotypes between healthy human individuals. Measured with immunoSEQ multiplex PCR; TCRdb has only the in-frame clones, and not every one. The data hold approximately 1,000,000 clones, with roughly 80% observed a single time. The CDR3 spans 13 residues. V dropped 5 bases and J dropped 11; count of bases not matched to a gene: 11. Looked up from germline, CDR1 is MNHNY and CDR2 is SVGAGI (reference sequence). This rearrangement joins TRBV6-6 to TRBJ1-1; 7 positions agree with TRBD1. The TCR sequence derives from a young man in good health. Some clones in this sample may be carry-over from other donors' samples. The sample taken for sequencing was memory CD4+ T cells from PBMCs. Subset meaning: CD45RA-negative fraction. The CDR3, as DNA: TGTGCCAGCAGTAGTGTGGAGGGGGCGCGGGCTTTCTTT. Protein sequence: CASSSVEGARAFF.